This TCR beta chain was obtained from a study of blood T cells in healthy people across ages. This clonotype was detected only a few times. Its antigen is currently unknown. The length of the CDR3 is 15 residues. V was pared by 3 bases and J by 0 bases, with 11 bases between. Germline CDR1 and CDR2: MNHNS and SASEGT. Study-level findings and limits: Shifts in expanded clonotypes may have been confounded by donor CMV status, which was unknown. Per million T cells, TCR beta diversity dropped roughly linearly as age increased.

Combining a sample-barcoded 5' primer with a J-beta primer mix, a second PCR ran for roughly 6 to 12 cycles. Using its own MiXCR run on the 5' RACE reads, TCRdb lists one record per CDR3 protein. The data contain 1,500,000 or so distinct CDR3 sequences, 35% to 45% of them seen just once; the ten biggest clones take up more than 4%. Each donor gave around 9.6 milliliters of peripheral blood. Per-sample PBMC isolation yielded at least 7 million cells. This rearrangement joins TRBV6-1 to TRBJ2-5; D is undetermined. The sequenced sample was blood. This clonotype was sampled from a woman aged 18-29 years in good health. CDR3 sequence (DNA): TGTGCCAGCAGTGATGTCAACTGGTACCAAGAGACCCAGTACTTC. This gives the protein CASSDVNWYQETQYF.